These 32 T cell receptor beta chains came from one sample sequenced in a study of blood T cell repertoires in COVID-19. Sequencing used immunoSEQ multiplex PCR; TCRdb keeps in-frame clones, though not all of them. The sample yields 200,000 to 250,000 clones, 87% seen once. The material sequenced was peripheral blood. The receptor set was obtained from a man aged 18 to 30 with active or convalescent COVID-19.

CDR3 nucleotides: TGTGCCAGCAGTTACCGGGCGGGAAATTCACCCCTCCACTTT. Encoded protein: CASSYRAGNSPLHF. V usage is TRBV6-2 or TRBV6-3 and J usage is TRBJ1-6; D is undetermined. Trimming removed 2 bases from V and 7 bases from J, with 9 bases in between. The CDR3 runs to 14 residues. Per germline, CDR1 MNHEY and CDR2 SVGEGT.

The rearrangement joins TRBV5-4 to TRBJ1-6; TRBD1 might be the D (6 bases). From germline, CDR1 is SGHNT and CDR2 YYREEE (reference sequence). CDR3 length: 14 amino acids. Between the trimmed V and J ends, which lost 4 bases and 8 bases, there was a span of 13 bases. For the CDR3, the DNA is TGTGCCAGCAGCATTGACAGGACGGATTCACCCCTCCACTTT. This encodes CASSIDRTDSPLHF.

V and J are TRBV28 and TRBJ1-2; the match to TRBD1 covers 8 bases. The J segment lost 6 bases and the V segment lost 6 bases, leaving 6 bases of the junction unmatched. The CDR3 totals 13 residues. Germline CDR1 MDHEN, CDR2 SYDVKM. CDR3 sequence (DNA): TGTGCCAGCAGCCGGACAGGGCGAGATGGCTACACCTTC. Translation gives CASSRTGRDGYTF.

This chain links TRBV6-2 or TRBV6-3 with TRBJ2-5; 11 nucleotides agree with TRBD2. V lost 2 bases, J lost 0 bases, and 2 bases stayed unmatched. This CDR3 comprises 16 residues. Germline assignment: CDR1 MNHEY and CDR2 SVGEGT. The CDR3: CASSYLLAGDQETQYF. CDR3 bases: TGTGCCAGCAGTTACCTACTAGCGGGGGACCAAGAGACCCAGTACTTC.

The chain uses TRBV7-2 and TRBJ2-2; D is possibly TRBD1 (6 bases). Germline CDR1 reads SGHTA; CDR2 reads FQGNSA. V lost 5 bases and J 9 bases, leaving 16 bases between the germline ends. The CDR3 has 14 residues. In DNA, the CDR3 is TGTGCCAGCAGCCCGGGTGGGGGACACCGGGAGCTGTTTTTT. Residues: CASSPGGGHRELFF.

This chain links TRBV5-8 with TRBJ2-1, with D possibly being TRBD2 (5 bases). V was cut by 1 base and J by 0 bases, with 20 bases left in between. Per the germline V gene, CDR1 is SGHTS and CDR2 is YDEGEE. This CDR3 spans 19 amino acids. The CDR3 region has the DNA TGTGCCAGCAGCTTGCCCATCCCGACTACTCCGAGCTCCTACAATGAGCAGTTCTTC. Residues: CASSLPIPTTPSSYNEQFF.

V is TRBV7-6 and J is TRBJ2-7; TRBD1 matches at 9 bases. With 5 bases clipped from V and 1 base from J, the junction kept 9 bases outside the gene matches. Germline loops: CDR1 SGHVS, CDR2 FNYEAQ. This CDR3 has 16 residues. The chain's CDR3 is CASSPGQGYSSYEQYF. The DNA for the CDR3 is TGTGCCAGCAGCCCGGGACAGGGTTATTCTTCCTACGAGCAGTACTTC.

V usage is TRBV3-1 (or the pseudogene TRBV3-2) and J usage is TRBJ1-2; possibly TRBD1 for D (6 bases). This CDR3 contains 16 residues. Trimming removed 6 bases from V and 8 bases from J, with 25 bases in between. CDR1 is LGHDT and CDR2 is YNNKEL in the germline V gene (reference sequence). Here the CDR3 DNA reads TGTGCCAGCAGTTACCGGCCGAGGGCAGGGGCAGACGGCTACACCTTC. Translating gives CASSYRPRAGADGYTF.

The rearrangement links TRBV6-1 to TRBJ2-2, with 10 bases matching TRBD2. The junction had 12 bases not matched to a gene; V was cut back by 4 bases and J by 4 bases. The CDR3 totals 18 residues. CDR1 MNHNS and CDR2 SASEGT come from the germline V gene. The CDR3 is CASSVWVLAGDGTGELFF. CDR3 nucleotides: TGTGCCAGCAGTGTGTGGGTCCTAGCGGGAGATGGCACCGGGGAGCTGTTTTTT.

This chain joins TRBV9 and TRBJ1-6; TRBD1 matches 9 bases. V lost 2 bases to trimming and J lost 7 bases; unmatched junction nucleotides: 1. This CDR3 has 14 amino acids. The germline V gene has CDR1 SGDLS and CDR2 YYNGEE. CDR3 loop: CASSVTGGNSPLHF. CDR3 nucleotide sequence: TGTGCCAGCAGCGTGACAGGGGGAAATTCACCCCTCCACTTT.

The chain carries TRBV6-5 and TRBJ2-1; 10 bases fit TRBD1. The germline CDR1 and CDR2 sequences are MNHEY and SVGAGI. Trimming took 5 bases from V and 7 from J; bases not matched to a gene: 8. CDR3 length equals 15 residues. In DNA form, the CDR3 reads TGTGCCAGCAGTCTTGACAGGGGGCTAGGGAATGAGCAGTTCTTC. This codes for CASSLDRGLGNEQFF.

The chain uses TRBV2 and TRBJ1-5; 7 nucleotides line up with TRBD1. The CDR3 extends over 13 amino acids. V trimming: 7 bases; J trimming: 5 bases; junction bases outside the gene matches: 5. The germline V gene encodes CDR1 SNHLY and CDR2 FYNNEI. The CDR3 region is CASTLGQDQPQHF. In DNA, the CDR3 is TGTGCCAGCACCCTAGGACAGGATCAGCCCCAGCATTTT.

CDR3: CASSFLGLEQFF. As DNA, the CDR3 is TGTGCCAGCAGCTTTCTAGGATTGGAGCAGTTCTTC. J is TRBJ2-1 and V is TRBV5-6, with D hard to call. Trimming took 2 bases from V and 10 from J, leaving 10 bases between them. Germline-derived CDR1 and CDR2 are SGHDT and YYEEEE. The CDR3 extends over 12 amino acids.

The table lists this clone with a few counts. The CDR3 DNA reads TGTGCCAGCAGCGGAGGCCACCGGACAGGGCCTGGAAACACCATATATTTT. Encoded protein: CASSGGHRTGPGNTIYF. The gene calls are TRBV9 and TRBJ1-3; TRBD1 matches 8 bases. From germline, CDR1 is SGDLS and CDR2 YYNGEE. There are 17 residues in the CDR3. Trimming took 3 bases from V and 2 from J; bases not matched to a gene: 10.

This clone appeared a few times. The chain joins TRBV7-9 to TRBJ1-5; 12 bases are a match to TRBD1. V lost 5 bases and J lost 6; bases outside the gene matches: 5. CDR1 is SEHNR, CDR2 FQNEAQ, per germline (reference sequence). This CDR3 region has 15 residues. The CDR3 DNA reads as TGTGCCAGCAGCCCTGGGACAGGGGGCAGTCAGCCCCAGCATTTT. Amino acid sequence: CASSPGTGGSQPQHF.

J is TRBJ2-7 and V is TRBV28, with a tentative D call TRBD2 (5 bases). V lost 8 bases to trimming and J lost 6 bases, with 14 bases between them. In germline, CDR1 is MDHEN, CDR2 SYDVKM. The CDR3 is made up of 12 amino acids. The chain's CDR3 is CASASIPSEQYF. CDR3 sequence (DNA): TGTGCCAGCGCTAGCATCCCATCCGAGCAGTACTTC. The full variable domain, its missing parts supplied by reference TRBV28 and TRBJ2-7, is DVKVTQSSRYLVKRTGEKVFLECVQDMDHENMFWYRQDPGLGLRLIYFSYDVKMKEKGDIPEGYSVSREKKERFSLILESASTNQTSMYLCASASIPSEQYFGPGTRLTVT.

The rearrangement uses TRBV7-3 and TRBJ2-6; D may be TRBD1 (6 bases). Between the trimmed V and J ends, which lost 5 bases and 0 bases, there was a span of 20 bases. The CDR3 has 19 residues. Germline lookup yields CDR1 SGHTA and CDR2 FQGTGA. CDR3 sequence: CASSPIPGQRSSGANVLTF. CDR3 DNA: TGTGCCAGCAGCCCAATCCCCGGACAGCGAAGCTCTGGGGCCAACGTCCTGACTTTC. The whole variable domain, remainder taken from reference TRBV7-3 and TRBJ2-6, is GAGVSQTPSNKVTEKGKYVELRCDPISGHTALYWYRQSLGQGPEFLIYFQGTGAADDSGLPNDRFFAVRPEGSVSTLKIQRTERGDSAVYLCASSPIPGQRSSGANVLTFGAGSRLTVL.

The CDR3 coding sequence is TGTGCCAGTAGTCCCCGAGGGGGGGTCAGCTCTGGAAACACCATATATTTT. Protein sequence: CASSPRGGVSSGNTIYF. V and J are TRBV19 and TRBJ1-3, with D maybe TRBD1 (6 bases). The germline V and J ends were trimmed by 5 bases and 0 bases, with 17 bases remaining between them. This CDR3 is 17 amino acids long. Germline V gene lookup returns CDR1 LNHDA and CDR2 SQIVND (reference sequence).

The chain recombines TRBV5-8 with TRBJ2-1; no reliable D call. V lost 1 base to trimming and J lost 0 bases, with 11 bases between them. Germline CDR1 reads SGHTS; CDR2 reads YDEGEE. There are 16 residues in the CDR3. The CDR3 nucleotides read TGTGCCAGCAGCTTGATGTGGTCTAGCTCCTACAATGAGCAGTTCTTC. Translation gives CASSLMWSSSYNEQFF.

The J gene is TRBJ2-2, the V gene TRBV5-1, with D possibly TRBD2 on 5 matching bases. Trimming took off 4 bases at V and 1 base at J, with 11 bases between the two ends. This CDR3 comprises 15 residues. Per the germline V gene, CDR1 is SGHRS and CDR2 is YFSETQ. The DNA of the CDR3 is TGCGCCAGCAGCCTAGACTATTGGAACACCGGGGAGCTGTTTTTT. Translation gives CASSLDYWNTGELFF.

The chain has TRBV5-1 and TRBJ2-3, with 7 nucleotides matching TRBD1. The germline gives CDR1 SGHRS, CDR2 YFSETQ. The CDR3 is 14 residues long. J lost 2 bases, V lost 3 bases, and 3 bases had no gene match. The CDR3 DNA follows: TGCGCCAGCAGCTGGGGGACAGCCACAGATACGCAGTATTTT. Translating gives CASSWGTATDTQYF.

The genes are TRBV5-1 and TRBJ1-1; a weak D match, TRBD1 (6 bases). From germline, CDR1 is SGHRS and CDR2 YFSETQ. This CDR3 contains 15 residues. V was pared by 4 bases and J by 4 bases, with 17 bases between. The CDR3 is CASSREQGKGTEAFF. In DNA form, the CDR3 reads TGCGCCAGCAGCCGTGAGCAGGGGAAGGGCACTGAAGCTTTCTTT.

This clone was seen once. This chain uses TRBV15 with TRBJ1-2; 9 nucleotides line up with TRBD1. Germline V gives CDR1 LNHNV, CDR2 YYDKDF (reference sequence). This CDR3 contains 14 residues. V dropped 3 bases and J dropped 8; count of bases not matched to a gene: 7. CDR3 bases: TGTGCCACCAGCAGTTGGGACAGGGCGGGAGGCTACACCTTC. Its protein is CATSSWDRAGGYTF.

The CDR3 nucleotides read TGTGCCAGCAGTGACCAGACAGGGGTCGACTATGGCTACACCTTC. Its protein is CASSDQTGVDYGYTF. The chain employs TRBV25-1 and TRBJ1-2; TRBD1 aligns across 8 bases. V lost 3 bases and J lost 3; bases outside the gene matches: 6. This CDR3 is 15 amino acids long. CDR1 is MGHDK, CDR2 SYGVNS, per germline.

Only a few counts were recorded for this clone. The chain is built from TRBV25-1 and TRBJ1-2; 7 bases agree with TRBD1. From germline, CDR1 is MGHDK and CDR2 SYGVNS. The CDR3 is 14 amino acids. J gave up 4 bases and V 3 bases, and 5 bases lay outside the gene matches. The CDR3, as DNA: TGTGCCAGCAGTGAGACAGGGAAGGGCTATGGCTACACCTTC. It yields the protein CASSETGKGYGYTF.

The rearrangement links TRBV15 to TRBJ2-5; TRBD2 agrees at 8 bases. Germline V lookup: CDR1 LNHNV, CDR2 YYDKDF (reference sequence). The CDR3 loop spans 13 amino acids. V lost 5 bases to trimming and J lost 5 bases; unmatched junction nucleotides: 4. The CDR3 spells CATSARGGETQYF. The CDR3 nucleotides read TGTGCCACCAGCGCCCGGGGGGGTGAGACCCAGTACTTC.

This chain connects TRBV19 to TRBJ1-1; the D is unclear. The germline V gene encodes CDR1 LNHDA and CDR2 SQIVND (reference sequence). V was trimmed by 5 bases and J by 1 base, leaving 14 bases between them. This CDR3 is built from 15 residues. This CDR3 is CASSGEAESNTEAFF. CDR3 in DNA: TGTGCCAGTAGTGGGGAGGCAGAATCGAACACTGAAGCTTTCTTT.

This sequence joins TRBV13 and TRBJ1-1; D is ambiguous. V gave up 2 bases and J gave up 3 bases, with 4 bases separating them. In germline, CDR1 is PRHDT, CDR2 FYEKMQ (reference sequence). This CDR3 is built from 12 residues. CDR3 sequence (DNA): TGTGCCAGCAGCTTACAGGACACTGAAGCTTTCTTT. Its translation is CASSLQDTEAFF.

The genes are TRBV5-6 and TRBJ2-3; TRBD2 agrees at 11 bases. V was pared by 2 bases and J by 0 bases, with 8 bases of the junction left unmatched. This CDR3 region has 18 residues. Germline assignment: CDR1 SGHDT and CDR2 YYEEEE. DNA of the CDR3: TGTGCCAGCAGCTTACCGATAGCGGGAGGGCCCAGCACAGATACGCAGTATTTT. It codes for CASSLPIAGGPSTDTQYF. The whole variable domain, filled in from reference TRBV5-6 and TRBJ2-3, reads DAGVTQSPTHLIKTRGQQVTLRCSPKSGHDTVSWYQQALGQGPQFIFQYYEEEERQRGNFPDRFSGHQFPNYSSELNVNALLLGDSALYLCASSLPIAGGPSTDTQYFGPGTRLTVL.

This chain joins TRBV7-2 and TRBJ1-3; 9 bases match TRBD1. The CDR3 consists of 17 residues. J lost 0 bases, V lost 5 bases, and 8 bases had no gene match. Germline V gene data show CDR1 as SGHTA and CDR2 as FQGNSA. CDR3 in amino acids: CASSILGQGASGNTIYF. CDR3 DNA: TGTGCCAGCAGCATCCTGGGACAGGGCGCCTCTGGAAACACCATATATTTT.

The chain combines TRBV2 with TRBJ1-1; perhaps TRBD1 as D (6 bases). V was clipped by 8 bases and J by 0 bases, with 10 bases between them. Germline CDR1 reads SNHLY; CDR2 reads FYNNEI. This CDR3 spans 13 amino acids. The CDR3 bases are TGTGCCAGCGCAACAGGGCTGAACACTGAAGCTTTCTTT. Translating gives CASATGLNTEAFF. The whole variable domain, remainder taken from reference TRBV2 and TRBJ1-1, is EPEVTQTPSHQVTQMGQEVILRCVPISNHLYFYWYRQILGQKVEFLVSFYNNEISEKSEIFDDQFSVERPDGSNFTLKIRSTKLEDSAMYFCASATGLNTEAFFGQGTRLTVV.

This chain joins TRBV27 and TRBJ2-1; TRBD2 matches at 10 bases. CDR1 and CDR2 (germline): MNHEY, SMNVEV (reference sequence). The CDR3 extends over 13 amino acids. J gave up 15 bases and V 3 bases, and 8 bases lay outside the gene matches. DNA of the CDR3: TGTGCCAGCAGTTTGAAGCGGGAGGGCGTCTTGTTCTTC. Residues: CASSLKREGVLFF.